Shown below are 24 T cell receptor beta chains from a single sample sequenced in a study of blood T cell repertoires in COVID-19. Sequencing was performed with immunoSEQ multiplex PCR; in TCRdb, only in-frame clones are kept and a portion is missing. The sample shows 29,000 or so clones, 68% of them seen only once. Sequenced material: peripheral blood. These receptors were taken from a human donor in a cohort sampled during active COVID-19.

A few counts support this clone. This chain joins TRBV11-2 and TRBJ1-1; D uncertain. Germline V lookup: CDR1 SGHAT, CDR2 FQNNGV. V gave up 3 bases and J gave up 2 bases, with 7 bases separating them. The CDR3 is 13 amino acids. The CDR3 nucleotides read TGTGCCAGCAGCTTCTCAGGAAACACTGAAGCTTTCTTT. As protein: CASSFSGNTEAFF.

This clone showed up just a few times. V is TRBV7-8 and J is TRBJ1-5, with TRBD1 matching over 8 bases. The CDR3 contains 17 residues. Germline assignment: CDR1 SGHVS and CDR2 FQNEAQ. The ends lost 5 bases at V and 6 bases at J; junction bases unmatched: 15. In DNA, the CDR3 is TGTGCCAGCAGCCAGGGTGGGGCCAGGGGGCTGGGTCAGCCCCAGCATTTT. The encoded protein is CASSQGGARGLGQPQHF.

V usage is TRBV12-5 and J usage is TRBJ1-2; D remains unclear. V dropped 0 bases and J dropped 7 bases, with 9 bases sitting between them. This CDR3 region has 13 residues. Germline V lookup: CDR1 LGHNT, CDR2 FRNRAP. The CDR3, as DNA: TGTGCTAGTGGTTTGGTACTGAGCTCTGGCTACACCTTC. It encodes CASGLVLSSGYTF.

The genes are TRBV7-8 and TRBJ2-7, with D maybe TRBD2 (6 bases). Trimming pared 2 bases from V and 3 bases from J, leaving 11 bases between. Germline CDR1 and CDR2: SGHVS and FQNEAQ. CDR3 length: 14 residues. DNA for the CDR3: TGTGCCAGCAGCTTAACGGGAGAAGTCTACGAGCAGTACTTC. Amino acids: CASSLTGEVYEQYF.

The J gene is TRBJ2-5, the V gene TRBV28; 9 nucleotides align to TRBD1. The germline V gene encodes CDR1 MDHEN and CDR2 SYDVKM. The ends lost 4 bases at V and 5 bases at J; junction bases unmatched: 11. The CDR3 is 16 residues long. The CDR3 sequence is CASSSPLDRGKETQYF. CDR3 nucleotide sequence: TGTGCCAGCAGTTCCCCTTTGGACAGGGGAAAGGAGACCCAGTACTTC.

This clone has a handful of counts. The chain carries TRBV7-3 and TRBJ2-1, with a weak D call TRBD1 (7 bases). V was clipped by 5 bases and J by 10 bases, with 12 bases between them. The CDR3 spans 12 residues. Germline V CDR1 and CDR2: SGHTA, FQGTGA. The CDR3 coding sequence is TGTGCCAGCAGCCCAGGGGGGACAGAGCAGTTCTTC. Its protein is CASSPGGTEQFF.

The CDR3 region is CASSPSMGGGETQYF. The DNA for the CDR3 is TGTGCCAGCAGTCCTTCTATGGGAGGAGGTGAGACCCAGTACTTC. The rearrangement uses TRBV28 and TRBJ2-5; perhaps TRBD2 as D (6 bases). There are 15 residues in the CDR3. V was clipped by 5 bases and J by 5 bases, with 18 bases between them. Per germline, CDR1 MDHEN and CDR2 SYDVKM.

The chain couples TRBV5-1 to TRBJ1-1; tentative D call: TRBD1 (6 bases). Germline V gene sequence: CDR1 SGHRS, CDR2 YFSETQ. The CDR3 sequence is 14 residues long. The germline V and J ends were trimmed by 4 bases and 1 base, with 11 bases remaining between them. CDR3 sequence: CASSEQGKNTEAFF. The CDR3 coding sequence is TGCGCCAGCAGCGAACAGGGAAAGAACACTGAAGCTTTCTTT.

The genes are TRBV2 and TRBJ1-2; 8 positions match TRBD1. CDR1 SNHLY and CDR2 FYNNEI come from the germline V gene. The length of the CDR3 is 13 residues. V trimming: 4 bases; J trimming: 10 bases; junction bases outside the gene matches: 8. The DNA of the CDR3 is TGTGCCAGCAGTGCATCGACAGGGGTGGTCTACACCTTC. Translating it yields CASSASTGVVYTF.

This clone was seen at least ten times. This chain connects TRBV29-1 to TRBJ2-3, with D perhaps TRBD1 (6 bases). The CDR3 has 14 amino acids. The V gene lost 3 bases and the J gene lost 3 bases, with 13 bases spanning the gap. Germline loops: CDR1 SQVTM, CDR2 ANQGSEA. The CDR3 spells CSVDKPQGTDTQYF. As DNA, the CDR3 is TGCAGCGTTGATAAACCACAGGGAACAGATACGCAGTATTTT.

This clone showed up just a few times. The chain is built from TRBV30 and TRBJ1-2, with 7 nucleotides matching TRBD1. After removal of 4 bases from V and 6 bases from J, the junction contained 17 bases not matched to a gene. Looked up from germline, CDR1 is GTSNPN and CDR2 is SVGIG (reference sequence). The CDR3 has 16 residues. DNA of the CDR3: TGTGCCTGGAAAGGGGGACAGCTACGAGGTAGAGATGGCTACACCTTC. Its protein is CAWKGGQLRGRDGYTF.

V is TRBV9 and J is TRBJ2-2; 7 bases agree with TRBD1. The CDR3 contains 17 residues. Germline V lookup: CDR1 SGDLS, CDR2 YYNGEE. Trimming took 0 bases from V and 1 from J; bases not matched to a gene: 6. In DNA, the CDR3 is TGTGCCAGCAGCGTAGCCCCGGACAGGTTGAACACCGGGGAGCTGTTTTTT. Translation: CASSVAPDRLNTGELFF.

This rearrangement joins TRBV5-6 to TRBJ2-1, with 9 bases identical to TRBD1. The germline V gene has CDR1 SGHDT and CDR2 YYEEEE. The CDR3 runs 16 residues. V dropped 2 bases and J dropped 2; count of bases not matched to a gene: 5. The CDR3 is CASSFDRGITYNEQFF. DNA of the CDR3: TGTGCCAGCAGCTTTGACAGGGGGATTACCTACAATGAGCAGTTCTTC.

This clone has more than one count but fewer than ten. This chain links TRBV7-6 with TRBJ1-1; D is undetermined. Between the trimmed V and J ends, which lost 1 base and 0 bases, there was a span of 6 bases. The CDR3 has 14 amino acids. Germline assignment: CDR1 SGHVS and CDR2 FNYEAQ. CDR3 DNA sequence: TGTGCCAGCAGCTTAGATCCCATGAACACTGAAGCTTTCTTT. Amino acids: CASSLDPMNTEAFF.

In this sample, this clone turned up a few times. V gene TRBV21-1 combines with J gene TRBJ2-7; the DNA was not compared with TRBD2, the D call given in the table. TRBV21-1 is listed as a pseudogene. This CDR3 is 13 amino acids long. CDR3 amino acids: CASPWTSSYEQYF. The CDR3 nucleotides read TGTGCCAGCCCTTGGACTAGTTCCTACGAGCAGTACTTC.

This clone occurred once. The genes are TRBV10-2 and TRBJ2-7; D may be TRBD1 (5 bases). Germline values: CDR1 WSHSY, CDR2 SAAADI. Trimming took off 5 bases at V and 4 bases at J, with 9 bases between the two ends. The CDR3 contains 12 residues. The DNA for the CDR3 is TGCGCCAGCAGTCCCCAGGGATACGAGCAGTACTTC. It yields the protein CASSPQGYEQYF.

The J gene is TRBJ1-2, the V gene TRBV18, with D possibly matching TRBD1 (5 bases). There are 17 residues in the CDR3. Germline-derived CDR1 and CDR2 are KGHSH and LQKENI. Trimming took off 6 bases at V and 0 bases at J, with 20 bases between the two ends. The CDR3 reads CASSPLPGDQANYGYTF. The CDR3, as DNA: TGTGCCAGCTCCCCATTACCGGGGGATCAAGCTAACTATGGCTACACCTTC. The full variable domain, its missing parts supplied by reference TRBV18 and TRBJ1-2, is NAGVMQNPRHLVRRRGQEARLRCSPMKGHSHVYWYRQLPEEGLKFMVYLQKENIIDESGMPKERFSAEFPKEGPSILRIQQVVRGDSAAYFCASSPLPGDQANYGYTFGSGTRLTVV.

CDR3 residues: CASSRDRGNNQPQHF. CDR3 nucleotides: TGTGCCAGCAGCCGGGACAGAGGAAACAATCAGCCCCAGCATTTT. This rearrangement joins TRBV5-6 to TRBJ1-5, with 7 bases that match TRBD1. The V and J ends lost 4 bases and 3 bases, in that order; junction bases with no gene match: 7. Germline V CDR1 and CDR2: SGHDT, YYEEEE. The CDR3 has 15 amino acids.

V usage is TRBV11-2 and J usage is TRBJ2-1; 9 bases are shared with TRBD1. CDR1 is SGHAT, CDR2 FQNNGV, per germline. V shed 1 base, J shed 8 bases, and the junction held 6 bases outside the gene matches. The CDR3 length is 15 residues. The DNA of the CDR3 is TGTGCCAGCAGCTTAGGAAACAGGGGGCTGGATGAGCAGTTCTTC. Its translation is CASSLGNRGLDEQFF.

This clone showed up just a few times. The rearrangement links TRBV30 to TRBJ1-1; D unresolved. Germline loops: CDR1 GTSNPN, CDR2 SVGIG (reference sequence). CDR3 size: 13 residues. V was clipped by 2 bases and J by 4 bases, with 11 bases between them. CDR3 loop: CAWSILLGTEAFF. The DNA of the CDR3 is TGTGCCTGGAGTATACTCCTCGGCACTGAAGCTTTCTTT.

This sequence joins TRBV7-9 and TRBJ2-7, with 12 bases identical to TRBD1. V shed 5 bases and J 5 bases; nucleotides not matched to a gene: 4. The V gene's germline CDR1 is SEHNR and CDR2 FQNEAQ (reference sequence). This CDR3 spans 14 amino acids. The CDR3 nucleotides are TGTGCCAGCAGCGTCGGGACAGGGGGCCACGAGCAGTACTTC. Amino acids: CASSVGTGGHEQYF.

The J gene is TRBJ1-1, the V gene TRBV30; perhaps TRBD1 as D (6 bases). The germline CDR1 and CDR2 sequences are GTSNPN and SVGIG (reference sequence). CDR3 length: 13 residues. In DNA, the CDR3 is TGTGCATATGGGCGGGGGCAGGACACTGAAGCTTTCTTT. Its translation is CAYGRGQDTEAFF.

The chain employs TRBV18 and TRBJ2-2; a weak D match, TRBD1 (5 bases). Germline CDR1 is KGHSH and CDR2 is LQKENI. V was trimmed by 1 base and J by 5 bases, leaving 14 bases between them. CDR3 length: 16 residues. CDR3 nucleotides: TGTGCCAGCTCACCACGTTCGTCAGGGTCGACCGGGGAGCTGTTTTTT. It yields the protein CASSPRSSGSTGELFF. Drawing the rest from reference TRBV18 and TRBJ2-2, the complete variable domain is NAGVMQNPRHLVRRRGQEARLRCSPMKGHSHVYWYRQLPEEGLKFMVYLQKENIIDESGMPKERFSAEFPKEGPSILRIQQVVRGDSAAYFCASSPRSSGSTGELFFGEGSRLTVL.

In DNA, the CDR3 is TGTGCCAGCAGAGGAGGCGGGAGGGCCGGGGAGACCCAGTACTTC. It translates to CASRGGGRAGETQYF. The chain combines TRBV27 with TRBJ2-5; 9 bases are shared with TRBD2. The CDR3 loop spans 15 amino acids. The germline gives CDR1 MNHEY, CDR2 SMNVEV (reference sequence). The V segment lost 6 bases and the J segment 5 bases; nucleotides outside the gene matches: 10.